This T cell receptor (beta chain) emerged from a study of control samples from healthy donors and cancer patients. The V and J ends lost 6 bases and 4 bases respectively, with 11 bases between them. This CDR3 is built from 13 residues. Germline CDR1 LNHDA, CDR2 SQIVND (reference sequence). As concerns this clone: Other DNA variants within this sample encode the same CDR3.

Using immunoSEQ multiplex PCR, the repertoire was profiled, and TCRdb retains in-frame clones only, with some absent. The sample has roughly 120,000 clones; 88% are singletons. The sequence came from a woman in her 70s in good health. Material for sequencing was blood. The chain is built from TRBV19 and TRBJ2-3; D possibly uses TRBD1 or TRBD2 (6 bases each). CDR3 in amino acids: CASSLGGPDTQYF. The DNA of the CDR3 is TGTGCCAGTAGCCTGGGGGGCCCAGATACGCAGTATTTT.